Below, one TCR beta chain is given with its context. Its antigen is not known. These data originate in a study of OX40 agonist ivuxolimab in advanced cancers. Study results and limitations: Both blood CD4+ and CD8+ T cells showed clonal growth by week 6 at 0.1 to 3.0 mg/kg.

The CDR3 totals 15 residues. CDR1 and CDR2 (germline): ENHRY, SYGVKD. Trimming removed 5 bases at V and 4 bases at J, with 18 bases between. The protocol was immunoSEQ multiplex PCR, while the TCRdb copy is restricted to in-frame clones and leaves out a portion. This table holds around 80,000 clones, around nine tenths found once. The chain uses TRBV10-3 and TRBJ2-7; D not certain. The origin of this receptor is an adult with an advanced solid tumor such as melanoma, head and neck, liver or kidney cancer. The sample here was CD4+ or CD8+ T cells sorted from blood, taken in a trial of the OX40 agonist ivuxolimab. DNA for the CDR3: TGTGCCATCAGTTTCACCGCCCGGACCCCGTACGAGCAGTACTTC. Its protein product is CAISFTARTPYEQYF.